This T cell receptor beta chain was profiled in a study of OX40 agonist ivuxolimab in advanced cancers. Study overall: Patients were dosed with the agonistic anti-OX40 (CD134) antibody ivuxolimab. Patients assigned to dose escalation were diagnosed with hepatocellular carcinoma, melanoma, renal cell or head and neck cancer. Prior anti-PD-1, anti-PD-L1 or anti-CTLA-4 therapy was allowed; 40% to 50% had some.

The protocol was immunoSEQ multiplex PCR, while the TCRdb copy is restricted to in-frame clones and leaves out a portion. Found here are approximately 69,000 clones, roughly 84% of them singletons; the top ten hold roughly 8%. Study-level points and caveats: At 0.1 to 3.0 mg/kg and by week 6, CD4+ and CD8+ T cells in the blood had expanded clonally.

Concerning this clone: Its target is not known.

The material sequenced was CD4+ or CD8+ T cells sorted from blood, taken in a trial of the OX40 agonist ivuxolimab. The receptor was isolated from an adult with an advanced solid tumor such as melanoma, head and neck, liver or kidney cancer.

The CDR3, as DNA: TGTGCCTGGAGTGTTCACGGGGATCCGGGCAATCAGCCCCAGCATTTT. Protein sequence: CAWSVHGDPGNQPQHF. The chain couples TRBV30 to TRBJ1-5; the D is unclear. With 0 bases removed from V and 2 bases from J, the gap between germline ends came to 14 bases. CDR3 size: 16 residues. Germline V gene data show CDR1 as GTSNPN and CDR2 as SVGIG (reference sequence).